The clone carrying this T cell receptor (beta chain) occurred many times. No antigen is known for it. An absence of ophthalmopathy progression within 18 months meant stable Graves' hyperthyroidism. For the diagnoses, clinical symptoms, serum thyroxine and TRAb, thyroid ultrasound and orbital computed tomography were used. This specimen belongs to a study of T cells in Graves' hyperthyroidism and ophthalmopathy. Authors of the study amplified TCR beta CDR3 regions from RNA transcripts. Researchers ran a first-round RT-PCR on the TCR CDR3 using the HTBI primer set. Using its own MiXCR run on the multiplex PCR reads, TCRdb lists one record per CDR3 protein. Among 750,000 to 900,000 distinct CDR3 sequences listed, over 35% were seen once. V gave up 1 base and J gave up 0 bases, with 6 bases separating them. The CDR3 is 15 residues long. The germline CDR1 and CDR2 sequences are SGHVS and FNYEAQ. Study findings and constraints: Most clonotypes expanded in the thyroid (above 0.001) were also present in blood. A median around 6.4 months before onset, the model predicted ophthalmopathy.

The sample taken for sequencing was blood. This receptor was obtained from a man between 18 and 35 years old with Graves' hyperthyroidism. The chain recombines TRBV7-6 with TRBJ1-4; D gene uncertain. The CDR3: CASSLDTSTNEKLFF. As DNA, the CDR3 is TGTGCCAGCAGCTTAGACACCTCAACTAATGAAAAACTGTTTTTT.